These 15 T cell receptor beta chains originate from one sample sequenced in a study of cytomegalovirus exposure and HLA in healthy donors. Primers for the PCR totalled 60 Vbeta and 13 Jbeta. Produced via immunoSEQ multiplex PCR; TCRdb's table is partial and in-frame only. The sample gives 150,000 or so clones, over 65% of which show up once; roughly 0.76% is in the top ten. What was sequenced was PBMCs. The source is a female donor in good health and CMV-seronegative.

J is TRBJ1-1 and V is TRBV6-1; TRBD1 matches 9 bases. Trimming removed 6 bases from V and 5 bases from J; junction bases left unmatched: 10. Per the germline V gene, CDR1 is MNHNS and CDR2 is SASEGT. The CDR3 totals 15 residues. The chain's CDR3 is CASRLQGAGKTEAFF. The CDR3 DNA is TGTGCCAGCAGGTTACAGGGGGCCGGGAAAACTGAAGCTTTCTTT.

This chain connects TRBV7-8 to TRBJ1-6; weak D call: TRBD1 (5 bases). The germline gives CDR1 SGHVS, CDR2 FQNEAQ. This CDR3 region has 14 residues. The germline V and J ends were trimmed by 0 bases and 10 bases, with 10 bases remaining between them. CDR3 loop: CASSLAHDRSPLHF. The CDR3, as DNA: TGTGCCAGCAGCTTAGCGCACGACAGATCACCCCTCCACTTT.

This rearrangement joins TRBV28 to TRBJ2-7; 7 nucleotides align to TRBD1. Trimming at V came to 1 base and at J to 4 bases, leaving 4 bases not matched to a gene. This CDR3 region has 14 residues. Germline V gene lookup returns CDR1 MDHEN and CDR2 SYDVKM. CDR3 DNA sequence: TGTGCCAGCAGTTTATCCCAGGGGGAATACGAGCAGTACTTC. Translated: CASSLSQGEYEQYF.

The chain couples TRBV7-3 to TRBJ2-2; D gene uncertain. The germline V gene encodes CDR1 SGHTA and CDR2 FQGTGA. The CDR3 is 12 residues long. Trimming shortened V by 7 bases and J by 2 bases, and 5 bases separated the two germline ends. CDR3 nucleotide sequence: TGTGCCAGCACCAATAACACCGGGGAGCTGTTTTTT. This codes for CASTNNTGELFF.

The CDR3 bases are TGTGCCAGCACCCCTGGGGGCTTAGCGGGAGGGGCGGGGACCCAGTACTTC. This translates into CASTPGGLAGGAGTQYF. V usage is TRBV28 and J usage is TRBJ2-5; 11 positions agree with TRBD2. Germline CDR1 is MDHEN and CDR2 is SYDVKM. This CDR3 contains 17 residues. After removal of 7 bases from V and 7 bases from J, the junction contained 17 bases not matched to a gene.

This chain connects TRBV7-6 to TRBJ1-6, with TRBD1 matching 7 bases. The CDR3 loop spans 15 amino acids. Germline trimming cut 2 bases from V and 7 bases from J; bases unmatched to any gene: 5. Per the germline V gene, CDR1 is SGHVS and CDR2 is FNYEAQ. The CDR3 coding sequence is TGTGCCAGCAGCTTAAAGGGACAGTCAAATTCACCCCTCCACTTT. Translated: CASSLKGQSNSPLHF.

The CDR3 sequence is CASSASQGASYGYTF. The CDR3 DNA reads as TGTGCCAGCAGTGCCTCTCAGGGGGCCTCCTATGGCTACACCTTC. This chain joins TRBV6-1 and TRBJ1-2; TRBD1 matches at 8 bases. With V trimmed by 4 bases and J by 4 bases, 8 bases remained unmatched. The length of the CDR3 is 15 residues. Germline assignment: CDR1 MNHNS and CDR2 SASEGT.

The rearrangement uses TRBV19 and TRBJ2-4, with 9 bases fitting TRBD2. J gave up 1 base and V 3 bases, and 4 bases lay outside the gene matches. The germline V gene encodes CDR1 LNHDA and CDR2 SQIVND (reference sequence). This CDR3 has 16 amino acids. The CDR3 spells CASSISSGGAKNIQYF. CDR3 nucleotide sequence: TGTGCCAGTAGTATTTCCAGCGGGGGGGCCAAAAACATTCAGTACTTC.

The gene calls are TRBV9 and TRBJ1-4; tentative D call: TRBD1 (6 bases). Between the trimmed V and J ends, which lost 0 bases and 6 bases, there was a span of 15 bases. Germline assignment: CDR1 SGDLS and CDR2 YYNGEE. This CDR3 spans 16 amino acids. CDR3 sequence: CASSVEPRTAYEKLFF. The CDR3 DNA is TGTGCCAGCAGCGTAGAGCCAAGGACAGCGTATGAAAAACTGTTTTTT.

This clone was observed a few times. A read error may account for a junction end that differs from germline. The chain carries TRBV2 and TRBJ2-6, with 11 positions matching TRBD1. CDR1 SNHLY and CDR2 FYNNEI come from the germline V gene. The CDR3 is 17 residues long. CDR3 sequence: CATGQGALISGANGLTF. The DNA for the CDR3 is TGTGCCACTGGACAGGGGGCCCTCATCTCTGGGGCCAACGGCCTGACTTTC.

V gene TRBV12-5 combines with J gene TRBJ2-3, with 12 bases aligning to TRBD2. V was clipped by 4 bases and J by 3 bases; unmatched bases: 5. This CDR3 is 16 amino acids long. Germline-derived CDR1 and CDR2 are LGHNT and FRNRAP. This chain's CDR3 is CASGSLAGGRTDTQYF. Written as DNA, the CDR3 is TGTGCTAGTGGTTCCCTAGCGGGGGGGCGGACAGATACGCAGTATTTT.

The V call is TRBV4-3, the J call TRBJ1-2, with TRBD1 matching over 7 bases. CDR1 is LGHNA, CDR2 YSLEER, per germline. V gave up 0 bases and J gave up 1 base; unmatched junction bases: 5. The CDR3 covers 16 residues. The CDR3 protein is CASSQDPRGVNYGYTF. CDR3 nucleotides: TGCGCCAGCAGCCAAGACCCCAGGGGGGTTAACTATGGCTACACCTTC.

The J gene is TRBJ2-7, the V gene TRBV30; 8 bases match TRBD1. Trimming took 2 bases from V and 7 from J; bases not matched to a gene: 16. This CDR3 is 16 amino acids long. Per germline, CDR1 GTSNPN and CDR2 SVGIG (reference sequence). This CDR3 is CAWSNHLYQGAREQYF. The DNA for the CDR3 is TGTGCCTGGAGTAACCACCTGTACCAGGGGGCTCGGGAGCAGTACTTC.

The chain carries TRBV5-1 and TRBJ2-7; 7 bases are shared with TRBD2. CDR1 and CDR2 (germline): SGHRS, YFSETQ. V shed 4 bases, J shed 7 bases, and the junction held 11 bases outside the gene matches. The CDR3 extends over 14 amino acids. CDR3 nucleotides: TGCGCCAGCAGCCGGGGGACTCAAGCGGGAGAGCAGTACTTC. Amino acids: CASSRGTQAGEQYF.

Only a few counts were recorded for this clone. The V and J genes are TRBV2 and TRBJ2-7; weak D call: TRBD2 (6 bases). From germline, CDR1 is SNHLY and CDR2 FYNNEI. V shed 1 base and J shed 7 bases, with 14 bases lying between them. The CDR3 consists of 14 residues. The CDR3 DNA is TGTGCCAGCAGTGAAGGGGGAGGTGGGATTGAGCAGTACTTC. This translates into CASSEGGGGIEQYF.